The entry below describes one T cell receptor beta chain. The antigen remains unidentified. This record comes from a study of T cell responses to AZD1222 COVID-19 vaccine. V gave up 6 bases and J gave up 0 bases, with 15 bases separating them. Germline V gene sequence: CDR1 SNHLY, CDR2 FYNNEI. The CDR3 contains 15 residues. Libraries were prepared by immunoSEQ multiplex PCR; TCRdb keeps only in-frame clonotypes and omits some of them. This sample has around 73,000 clones, with approximately 89% found just once. Doses given second, at about 4 or about 12 weeks, were pooled. General study results and limits: Spike-specific TCR breadth and depth were elevated following two AZD1222 doses.

The source is an adult who received the AZD1222 COVID-19 vaccine. The J gene is TRBJ2-7, the V gene TRBV2; a weak D match, TRBD2 (7 bases). The sample was peripheral blood, taken 28 days after the second AZD1222 dose. CDR3 in DNA: TGTGCCAGCAGCGACCCCGGGGGGCCCTCCTACGAGCAGTACTTC. This codes for CASSDPGGPSYEQYF.